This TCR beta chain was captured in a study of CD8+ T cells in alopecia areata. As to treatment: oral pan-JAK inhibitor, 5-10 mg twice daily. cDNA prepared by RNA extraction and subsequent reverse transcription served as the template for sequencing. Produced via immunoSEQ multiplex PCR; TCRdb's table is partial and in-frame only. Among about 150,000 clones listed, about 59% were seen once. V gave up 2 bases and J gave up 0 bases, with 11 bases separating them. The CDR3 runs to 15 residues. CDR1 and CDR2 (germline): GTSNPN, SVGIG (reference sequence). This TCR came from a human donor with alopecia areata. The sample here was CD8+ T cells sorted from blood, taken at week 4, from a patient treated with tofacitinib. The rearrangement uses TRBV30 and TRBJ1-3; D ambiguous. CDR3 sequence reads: CAWSSGLSSGNTIYF. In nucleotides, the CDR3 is TGTGCCTGGAGTTCGGGCCTCAGCTCTGGAAACACCATATATTTT.